Each of the 12 T cell receptor beta chains below was sequenced from the same sample in a study of cytomegalovirus exposure and HLA in healthy donors. The PCR used 60 Vbeta and 13 Jbeta primers. Some clones are missing from TCRdb's copy, which holds only in-frame ones; the method was immunoSEQ multiplex PCR. The data show 170,000 or so clones, with roughly four fifths seen just once and 1.6% held by the top ten. The sample consisted of PBMCs. The receptors come from a man aged 45-65 years in good health and CMV-seronegative.

V gene TRBV18 combines with J gene TRBJ1-3; TRBD1 matches at 10 bases. V trimming: 2 bases; J trimming: 3 bases; junction bases outside the gene matches: 7. The CDR3 has 17 amino acids. Germline V gene lookup returns CDR1 KGHSH and CDR2 LQKENI. CDR3 coding DNA: TGTGCCAGCTCACCATCCCGACAGGGGGCGAGTGGAAACACCATATATTTT. Amino acid sequence: CASSPSRQGASGNTIYF.

In its sample, this clone was seen a few times. The rearrangement links TRBV19 to TRBJ1-2; tentative D call: TRBD1 (5 bases). The CDR3 is 14 amino acids. Germline V gives CDR1 LNHDA, CDR2 SQIVND (reference sequence). V lost 5 bases, J lost 2 bases, and 12 bases lay in between. The CDR3 spells CASSEQVKNYGYTF. DNA of the CDR3: TGTGCCAGTAGTGAACAGGTCAAAAACTATGGCTACACCTTC.

This chain joins TRBV25-1 and TRBJ1-4; 7 nucleotides line up with TRBD1. The trim removed 3 bases at V and 10 bases at J, leaving 8 bases unmatched. The CDR3 sequence is 14 residues long. The germline gives CDR1 MGHDK, CDR2 SYGVNS. CDR3 protein: CASSDQGDVRKLFF. DNA for the CDR3: TGTGCCAGCAGTGACCAGGGGGATGTGAGAAAACTGTTTTTT.

The chain couples TRBV5-1 to TRBJ1-1; 11 bases agree with TRBD1. This CDR3 spans 14 amino acids. Germline V gene lookup returns CDR1 SGHRS and CDR2 YFSETQ. Trimming removed 3 bases from V and 4 bases from J; junction bases left unmatched: 2. CDR3 in DNA: TGCGCCAGCAGCTGGGGACAGGGGGTCACTGAAGCTTTCTTT. Protein: CASSWGQGVTEAFF.

This clone was counted only a few times. The genes are TRBV25-1 and TRBJ1-1; D is possibly TRBD1 (5 bases). This CDR3 has 16 residues. The germline V gene encodes CDR1 MGHDK and CDR2 SYGVNS. The V gene lost 6 bases and the J gene lost 4 bases, with 21 bases spanning the gap. This chain's CDR3 is CASRSELPVGATEAFF. The CDR3 DNA sequence: TGTGCCAGCAGAAGTGAACTACCCGTAGGGGCCACTGAAGCTTTCTTT.

The chain has TRBV6-1 and TRBJ1-2, with a weak D call TRBD1 (5 bases). The CDR3 sequence is 13 residues long. V was trimmed by 8 bases and J by 8 bases, leaving 18 bases between them. CDR1 and CDR2 from the germline V gene are MNHNS and SASEGT. The CDR3 coding sequence is TGTGCCAGCCGACGGGTGGGGGGAAACGGCTACACCTTC. It encodes CASRRVGGNGYTF.

V and J are TRBV28 and TRBJ1-5, with 9 bases aligning to TRBD1. The CDR3 consists of 19 residues. Germline V gene lookup returns CDR1 MDHEN and CDR2 SYDVKM. J was trimmed by 9 bases and V by 5 bases; bases with no gene match: 23. The CDR3 protein is CASSPRDRVRSGSFRPQHF. Here the CDR3 DNA reads TGTGCCAGCAGTCCCCGGGACAGGGTTCGTTCCGGGTCTTTTCGGCCCCAGCATTTT. The whole variable domain, filled in from reference TRBV28 and TRBJ1-5, reads DVKVTQSSRYLVKRTGEKVFLECVQDMDHENMFWYRQDPGLGLRLIYFSYDVKMKEKGDIPEGYSVSREKKERFSLILESASTNQTSMYLCASSPRDRVRSGSFRPQHFGDGTRLSIL.

V gene TRBV6-1 combines with J gene TRBJ2-7; maybe TRBD2 (5 bases). The CDR3 extends over 12 amino acids. Germline assignment: CDR1 MNHNS and CDR2 SASEGT. The V end lost 7 bases, the J end lost 5 bases, and 12 bases lay between the germline ends. CDR3 residues: CASTSGADEQYF. The DNA of the CDR3 is TGTGCCAGCACGAGCGGCGCGGACGAGCAGTACTTC.

The genes are TRBV21-1 and TRBJ1-4; the table's D call TRBD1 went unverified against the DNA. TRBV21-1 is given as a pseudogene. The CDR3 consists of 14 residues. In DNA form, the CDR3 reads TGTGCCAGCAGCCCCGGACAGCGAAATGAAAAACTGTTTTTT. Amino acids: CASSPGQRNEKLFF.

The chain uses TRBV30 and TRBJ2-5; 7 bases are a match to TRBD2. CDR3 length: 11 residues. From germline, CDR1 is GTSNPN and CDR2 SVGIG (reference sequence). Trimming removed 5 bases from V and 5 bases from J; junction bases left unmatched: 2. CDR3 protein: CAWGGGETQYF. DNA for the CDR3: TGTGCCTGGGGGGGAGGGGAGACCCAGTACTTC.

The chain is built from TRBV27 and TRBJ2-7, with TRBD2 identical over 7 bases. The CDR3 is 16 residues long. Germline V CDR1 and CDR2: MNHEY, SMNVEV (reference sequence). V shed 0 bases and J 2 bases; nucleotides not matched to a gene: 7. The CDR3 coding sequence is TGTGCCAGCAGTTTATCAATGGCTAGCGGAACCTACGAGCAGTACTTC. Its protein product is CASSLSMASGTYEQYF.

The DNA of the CDR3 is TGCAGCGTGGCAACAGGGACAGGCTATGGCTACACCTTC. Its translation is CSVATGTGYGYTF. The chain uses TRBV29-1 and TRBJ1-2; TRBD1 matches at 8 bases. The trim removed 6 bases at V and 4 bases at J, leaving 7 bases unmatched. The CDR3 totals 13 residues. Germline V gene data show CDR1 as SQVTM and CDR2 as ANQGSEA.